The entry that follows covers one TCR beta chain sequence. The antigen is undetermined. TCRdb's copy holds only in-frame clones and misses some; the assay was immunoSEQ multiplex PCR. The repertoire consists of 80,000 to 100,000 clones, with around 91% occurring once and the leading ten covering approximately 0.18%. The data stem from a study of graft-versus-host responses after intestinal transplantation. Study details: Grafts were multivisceral, liver-intestinal, or isolated intestinal. Among the recipients, all got anti-thymocyte globulin induction and then tacrolimus and steroids for about three years.

Germline lookup yields CDR1 MNHEY and CDR2 SVGAGI. The V and J ends lost 6 bases and 7 bases, in that order; junction bases with no gene match: 7. The CDR3 covers 14 residues. The study, taken as a whole, reports: Recipient marrow held GvH clones, some first seen in ileum or blood.

The receptor comes from a human donor who was the organ donor for an intestinal transplant. Material: unstimulated CD4+ T cells sorted from spleen or lymph node cells, obtained before transplant. The rearrangement uses TRBV6-5 and TRBJ2-2, with TRBD2 identical over 8 bases. The CDR3 sequence is CASSRGGRNGELFF. CDR3 nucleotide sequence: TGTGCCAGCAGCCGGGGGGGCCGAAACGGGGAGCTGTTTTTT.